Each of the 19 T cell receptor beta chains below was sequenced from the same sample in a study of cytomegalovirus exposure and HLA in healthy donors. A multiplex PCR was run with 60 Vbeta primers and 13 Jbeta primers. Measured with immunoSEQ multiplex PCR; TCRdb has only the in-frame clones, and not every one. The repertoire consists of about 200,000 clones, with approximately 85% occurring once and the leading ten covering more than 1.5%. The sequenced sample consisted of PBMCs. The origin of the receptors is a young man in good health and CMV-seronegative.

A note on this clone: The sample carries other DNA sequences with the same CDR3. The chain combines TRBV5-4 with TRBJ1-1, with D possibly being TRBD1 (5 bases). Trimming shortened V by 0 bases and J by 1 base, and 10 bases separated the two germline ends. The CDR3 has 15 amino acids. CDR1 is SGHNT and CDR2 is YYREEE in the germline V gene (reference sequence). The CDR3 coding sequence is TGTGCCAGCAGCTTGGCGGGCGGGGGGAACACTGAAGCTTTCTTT. Its translation is CASSLAGGGNTEAFF.

This rearrangement joins TRBV7-9 to TRBJ2-5, with D hard to call. Judging by the DNA end, TRBJ2-7 fits better; the J call may be wrong. The CDR3 sequence is 14 residues long. Germline CDR1 is SEHNR and CDR2 is FQNEAQ (reference sequence). The CDR3: CASSPQVPTYEQYF. CDR3 nucleotide sequence: TGTGCCAGCAGCCCCCAGGTCCCGACCTACGAGCAGTACTTC.

This chain links TRBV7-2 with TRBJ2-1, with D possibly matching TRBD2 (6 bases). The ends were cut back, 2 bases at V and 4 bases at J, with 12 bases in the middle. The length of the CDR3 is 15 residues. Germline CDR1 SGHTA, CDR2 FQGNSA. The CDR3 loop is CASSLFTSRYNEQFF. CDR3 sequence (DNA): TGTGCCAGCAGCTTATTCACTAGCAGATACAATGAGCAGTTCTTC. The variable domain in full, with the rest retrieved from reference TRBV7-2 and TRBJ2-1, is GAGVSQSPSNKVTEKGKDVELRCDPISGHTALYWYRQSLGQGLEFLIYFQGNSAPDKSGLPSDRFSAERTGGSVSTLTIQRTQQEDSAVYLCASSLFTSRYNEQFFGPGTRLTVL.

The chain couples TRBV18 to TRBJ2-3; TRBD1 aligns across 7 bases. Germline CDR1 KGHSH, CDR2 LQKENI. CDR3 length: 17 amino acids. V was clipped by 4 bases and J by 4 bases; unmatched bases: 14. The chain's CDR3 is CASSLSTGTVDPDTQYF. CDR3 sequence (DNA): TGTGCCAGCTCACTCTCGACCGGGACAGTCGACCCAGATACGCAGTATTTT.

V and J are TRBV10-3 and TRBJ2-1, with 8 bases fitting TRBD2. Germline lookup yields CDR1 ENHRY and CDR2 SYGVKD. The ends lost 0 bases at V and 4 bases at J; junction bases unmatched: 5. This CDR3 region has 16 residues. The CDR3 reads CAISESSAGEYNEQFF. DNA of the CDR3: TGTGCCATCAGTGAGTCCTCAGCGGGAGAGTACAATGAGCAGTTCTTC.

The rearrangement links TRBV2 to TRBJ2-1; the D gene is possibly TRBD1 (5 bases). Germline V gives CDR1 SNHLY, CDR2 FYNNEI. The CDR3 spans 15 residues. Trimming stripped 4 bases from V and 7 bases from J, with 17 bases between. CDR3 DNA sequence: TGTGCCAGCAGTGCTGGACAAGATCCCGGGAATGAGCAGTTCTTC. Amino acids: CASSAGQDPGNEQFF.

The chain combines TRBV13 with TRBJ2-1, with 9 bases aligning to TRBD2. Trimming at V came to 4 bases and at J to 10 bases, leaving 17 bases not matched to a gene. From germline, CDR1 is PRHDT and CDR2 FYEKMQ (reference sequence). The CDR3 sequence is 17 residues long. Written as DNA, the CDR3 is TGTGCCAGCAGCTCCAGCGAGCGGGGGGCCCTCCTCGGGGAGCAGTTCTTC. This codes for CASSSSERGALLGEQFF.

The V and J genes are TRBV6-5 and TRBJ1-1; 7 nucleotides agree with TRBD1. The CDR3 contains 15 residues. J was trimmed by 1 base and V by 5 bases; bases with no gene match: 7. Germline CDR1 is MNHEY and CDR2 is SVGAGI. The CDR3 sequence is CASSTRGTANTEAFF. The CDR3 DNA sequence: TGTGCCAGCAGTACTAGGGGGACAGCGAACACTGAAGCTTTCTTT.

The chain joins TRBV2 to TRBJ1-5; 7 bases align to TRBD1. J lost 7 bases, V lost 4 bases, and 4 bases had no gene match. The CDR3 has 13 residues. Germline values: CDR1 SNHLY, CDR2 FYNNEI. Here the CDR3 reads CASSVGQDQPQHF. The DNA for the CDR3 is TGTGCCAGCAGTGTTGGACAGGACCAGCCCCAGCATTTT.

The chain has TRBV23-1 and TRBJ2-3; D remains unclear. TRBV23-1 counts as an open reading frame of uncertain function. The CDR3 consists of 13 residues. V lost 3 bases and J 0 bases, leaving 4 bases between the germline ends. The CDR3 nucleotides read TGCGCCAGCAGTCATCTAAGCACAGATACGCAGTATTTT. It encodes CASSHLSTDTQYF.

This chain links TRBV9 with TRBJ2-7, with D perhaps matching TRBD1 (6 bases). Germline V gene sequence: CDR1 SGDLS, CDR2 YYNGEE. Between the trimmed V and J ends, which lost 4 bases and 5 bases, there was a span of 16 bases. The CDR3 consists of 14 residues. CDR3 amino acids: CASSLRTGNDEQYF. Here the CDR3 DNA reads TGTGCCAGCAGCCTCCGTACAGGGAACGACGAGCAGTACTTC.

The J gene is TRBJ2-1, the V gene TRBV11-2, with D unclear. The V end lost 1 base, the J end lost 8 bases, and 9 bases lay between the germline ends. Germline V gene sequence: CDR1 SGHAT, CDR2 FQNNGV. This CDR3 has 13 amino acids. This chain's CDR3 is CASSLGFGDEQFF. CDR3 coding DNA: TGTGCCAGCAGCTTAGGGTTCGGTGATGAGCAGTTCTTC. The full variable domain, with the rest looked up from reference TRBV11-2 and TRBJ2-1, is EAGVAQSPRYKIIEKRQSVAFWCNPISGHATLYWYQQILGQGPKLLIQFQNNGVVDDSQLPKDRFSAERLKGVDSTLKIQPAKLEDSAVYLCASSLGFGDEQFFGPGTRLTVL.

The chain carries TRBV6-1 and TRBJ2-1; D not resolved. The germline V gene encodes CDR1 MNHNS and CDR2 SASEGT. Trimming cost V 2 bases and J 3 bases, with 8 bases left between them. The CDR3 totals 14 residues. CDR3 nucleotide sequence: TGTGCCAGCAGTGAATTAGACTTCTACAATGAGCAGTTCTTC. Encoded protein: CASSELDFYNEQFF.

The chain uses TRBV27 and TRBJ1-2, with 9 bases that match TRBD1. The CDR3 length is 16 residues. Germline-derived CDR1 and CDR2 are MNHEY and SMNVEV (reference sequence). V lost 5 bases and J lost 8; bases outside the gene matches: 15. The CDR3 nucleotides read TGTGCCAGCAGTCTAACTTGGACAGGGGCCGCGGGCGGCTACACCTTC. This codes for CASSLTWTGAAGGYTF.

This sequence joins TRBV9 and TRBJ2-3, with TRBD2 matching over 10 bases. Germline CDR1 SGDLS, CDR2 YYNGEE. The junction had 6 bases not matched to a gene; V was cut back by 0 bases and J by 2 bases. The CDR3 has 17 residues. The CDR3 loop is CASSVATSGANTDTQYF. Here the CDR3 DNA reads TGTGCCAGCAGCGTAGCTACTAGCGGGGCGAACACAGATACGCAGTATTTT.

The chain has TRBV25-1 and TRBJ2-1; 7 positions agree with TRBD2. Trimming took 4 bases from V and 0 from J; bases not matched to a gene: 3. The CDR3 totals 15 residues. Germline lookup yields CDR1 MGHDK and CDR2 SYGVNS. DNA of the CDR3: TGTGCCAGCAGTGCGACTAGCAGCTCCTACAATGAGCAGTTCTTC. Residues: CASSATSSSYNEQFF. Complete variable domain (other parts from reference TRBV25-1 and TRBJ2-1): EADIYQTPRYLVIGTGKKITLECSQTMGHDKMYWYQQDPGMELHLIHYSYGVNSTEKGDLSSESTVSRIRTEHFPLTLESARPSHTSQYLCASSATSSSYNEQFFGPGTRLTVL.

Only a few counts were recorded for this clone. The chain couples TRBV5-4 to TRBJ2-3; a weak D match, TRBD1 (6 bases). The germline V and J ends were trimmed by 0 bases and 6 bases, with 11 bases remaining between them. The CDR3 spans 14 residues. Germline CDR1 SGHNT, CDR2 YYREEE (reference sequence). CDR3 loop: CASSLVGAGDTQYF. Written as DNA, the CDR3 is TGTGCCAGCAGCTTGGTGGGGGCCGGGGATACGCAGTATTTT. Filled out from reference TRBV5-4 and TRBJ2-3, the complete variable domain reads ETGVTQSPTHLIKTRGQQVTLRCSSQSGHNTVSWYQQALGQGPQFIFQYYREEENGRGNFPPRFSGLQFPNYSSELNVNALELDDSALYLCASSLVGAGDTQYFGPGTRLTVL.

The J gene is TRBJ2-7, the V gene TRBV7-2; 10 bases agree with TRBD2. The CDR3 loop spans 17 amino acids. V was pared by 2 bases and J by 2 bases, with 9 bases of the junction left unmatched. Germline V CDR1 and CDR2: SGHTA, FQGNSA. CDR3 sequence reads: CASSLRGTSGIPYEQYF. CDR3 DNA: TGTGCCAGCAGCTTAAGGGGCACTAGCGGGATTCCCTACGAGCAGTACTTC.

This clone showed up just a few times. The rearrangement joins TRBV5-1 to TRBJ1-4; D is unresolved. Trimming pared 5 bases from V and 0 bases from J, leaving 8 bases between. The CDR3 consists of 14 residues. The germline CDR1 and CDR2 sequences are SGHRS and YFSETQ. The CDR3 region is CASRRWATNEKLFF. In nucleotides, the CDR3 is TGCGCCAGCAGGAGGTGGGCAACTAATGAAAAACTGTTTTTT.